This T cell receptor (beta chain) was obtained from a study of cytomegalovirus exposure and HLA in healthy donors. The overall study: About 180 million T cells yielded 90 million to 130 million unique TCR beta sequences in earlier analysis.

Primers for the PCR totalled 60 Vbeta and 13 Jbeta. TCRdb's table, derived via immunoSEQ multiplex PCR, lists solely in-frame clones and lacks some. The sample includes over 100,000 clones, roughly three quarters of them seen just once. On this clone itself: The antigen is undetermined.

With 3 bases removed from V and 1 base from J, the gap between germline ends came to 9 bases. The length of the CDR3 is 14 residues. Looked up from germline, CDR1 is MNHNY and CDR2 is SVGAGI (reference sequence). Whole-study findings and limits: Relative to the roughly 640-donor mean, N-insertions were reportedly fewer in an Asian-associated ancestry cluster in a later analysis. Being productive about 90% or about 30% of the time was typical of most TCR beta V segments in an earlier analysis. There were several of the most significant clusters that appeared linked to common viral pathogens in a later analysis.

The rearrangement uses TRBV6-6 and TRBJ2-5, with no clear D. This sequence originates from a woman aged 18-29 years in good health and CMV-seropositive. Input material: PBMCs. CDR3 sequence reads: CASSYLALQETQYF. Here the CDR3 DNA reads TGTGCCAGCAGTTATTTGGCCCTCCAAGAGACCCAGTACTTC.